This T cell receptor (beta chain) appears in the sequencing data of a study of post-analysis software for immune sequencing data (dated by TCRdb to the mid-2010s). In the study overall: Relapsing-remitting, secondary progressive and progressive-relapsing multiple sclerosis were recorded as disease courses, and subtype annotation was lacking for some patients. A subset of samples was prepared in parallel using single-end sample barcoding, then pooled and co-amplified after Illumina adapter ligation. The patient repertoires were set against 10 to 11 previously published healthy control repertoires from donors whose ages ranged from roughly 6 to 27 years. Overall results and qualifications from the work: Direct clustering with F measure showed strong co-clustering of samples prepared in the same batch, prompting a batch-effect correction. Significantly higher frequencies in patients than in controls were found for five or six TRBV segments, including TRBV5-6, TRBV5-1 and TRBV20-1. Multiple sclerosis patients had significantly lower normalized Chao1 diversity than controls, a result that suggests substantial peripheral T-cell clonal expansion. The multiple sclerosis patient group was slightly younger than the control group.

Its CDR3 holds 13 amino acids, cysteine through phenylalanine. CDR3 DNA only is kept here, 39 bases in frame from base 1. The germline V gene (reference sequence) gives CDR1 as DFQATT and CDR2 as SNEGSKA. Clipping removes 6 bases from V and 5 bases from J, with 9 as the unmatched junction base count. To demonstrate the VDJtools post-analysis software, TCR beta repertoires were profiled from the peripheral blood of 13 young patients with multiple sclerosis. Multiple sclerosis patients were children and adolescents aged roughly 6 to 17 years. To prepare the library, PCR was applied. The sequencer listed for this sample is Illumina HiSeq 2500. To reduce PCR and sequencing biases, unique molecular identifiers were incorporated into the TCR beta cDNA libraries. Every 1 to 10 million input T cells yielded approximately 500,000 cDNA molecules, meaning each molecule approximated one T cell. The patient libraries were prepared and sequenced using the same protocol as the earlier healthy control dataset. Samples belonging to the same batch were prepared together, multiplexed and sequenced on a shared HiSeq lane. The original methods were these. MIGEC was used to process the raw barcoded reads, and molecular identifier groups with only a single read were discarded before consensus assembly and CDR3 extraction. VDJtools was used for post-analysis of the clonotype tables, with diversity normalized by down-sampling every dataset to the smallest sample size. To correct batch-related cross-sample contamination, repertoire overlap clustering matched CDR3 amino acid sequences but not nucleotide sequences. TCRdb cleaned the public reads at Q25 with fastp, built clones with MiXCR and kept in-frame beta chains. Duplicate CDR3 protein sequences are folded into a single record with the most common DNA and genes. The authors' filters were not applied to this entry. For this sample the table gives about 770,000 distinct CDR3 sequences, of which roughly 50% were detected only once. In total, the top ten clones hold roughly 5.2% of the sample.

About this clonotype itself: Its antigen target is currently unknown. Base quality data are lacking; no much larger clone is found one base away.

Sequencing was done on a sample of blood. Here the chain combines TRBV20-1 and TRBJ2-5, with 7 bases in between that match TRBD2. The sequence was collected from a girl aged 10 to 17 with multiple sclerosis. CDR3 protein: CSAPWAGGETQYF. The DNA reads TGCAGTGCCCCCTGGGCCGGGGGGGAGACCCAGTACTTC.